This TCR beta chain comes out of a study of blood T cell repertoires in COVID-19. Study-level background: Collection of acute and convalescent COVID-19 samples took place in the United States, Italy and Spain. PBMCs, B-cell-depleted T cells, or T cells were the source of the cDNA or gDNA that made up the material.

Per the study methods: Amplification from reference gene primers served as the basis for estimated nucleated cell counts. Produced via immunoSEQ multiplex PCR; TCRdb's table is partial and in-frame only. Clone size and the V and J calls come from that table; the DNA yielded D and trimming. Of hundreds of thousands of clones detected, approximately 90% appear once; the ten largest clones hold more than 0.7%. Followed over time, Seattle patients had been enrolled while infection was active. Germline CDR1 reads SGHRS; CDR2 reads YFSETQ. The CDR3 consists of 17 residues. V lost 1 base and J lost 4; bases outside the gene matches: 11.

The chain combines TRBV5-1 with TRBJ2-5; 9 bases fit TRBD2. Sequenced sample: peripheral blood. The sequence was collected from a man in his 60s with COVID-19, enrolled during active disease. DNA for the CDR3: TGCGCCAGCAGCTTGTATTCTAGCGGGGACCCTCTAGAGACCCAGTACTTC. Translated: CASSLYSSGDPLETQYF. Using reference TRBV5-1 and TRBJ2-5 for the parts outside the CDR3, the full variable domain is KAGVTQTPRYLIKTRGQQVTLSCSPISGHRSVSWYQQTPGQGLQFLFEYFSETQRNKGNFPGRFSGRQFSNSRSEMNVSTLELGDSALYLCASSLYSSGDPLETQYFGPGTRLLVL.